This record concerns one T cell receptor beta chain sequence. What it recognizes is unknown. This sample is part of a study of T cells in localized non-small cell lung cancer. Findings and caveats of the study: The appearance of a median approximately 60 of the top 100 tumor clones was seen in adjacent lung. Because sequencing included only one region (of the tumor), heterogeneity remains possible.

Germline V gene sequence: CDR1 LNHDA, CDR2 SQIVND (reference sequence). The CDR3 loop spans 15 amino acids. The V segment lost 7 bases and the J segment 0 bases; nucleotides outside the gene matches: 7. TCRdb's copy holds only in-frame clones and misses some; the assay was immunoSEQ multiplex PCR. The sample contains about 15,000 clones, more than 80% of which appear only once. Material: peripheral blood, obtained before any cancer treatment. This chain joins TRBV19 and TRBJ2-3, with 7 bases that match TRBD1. The TCR sequence derives from a woman aged 35 to 70 with stage I lung adenocarcinoma. CDR3 amino acids: CASNTGTASTDTQYF. CDR3 nucleotides: TGTGCCAGTAACACCGGGACAGCTAGCACAGATACGCAGTATTTT.